The 11 T cell receptor beta chains below were found in one sample sequenced in a study of human T cells and chemical hapten exposure. TCRdb reanalysed the RACE reads using MiXCR and keeps one entry per CDR3 protein. The table has 300,000 to 450,000 distinct CDR3 sequences, 5.1% seen once. Time point reported: pre-sensitization, week 0. Noted treatment: therapeutic diphenylcyclopropenone sensitization with weekly scalp DPC. The sequencing used whole blood, collected in connection with sensitization to the hapten diphenylcyclopropenone (DPC). These receptors all come from a woman between 45 and 60 years old with alopecia areata. Some clones in this sample may be carry-over from other donors' samples.

This clonotype came up many times. This chain joins TRBV6-1 and TRBJ1-1; 9 nucleotides align to TRBD1. Germline V gene sequence: CDR1 MNHNS, CDR2 SASEGT. The length of the CDR3 is 19 residues. V trimming: 7 bases; J trimming: 2 bases; junction bases outside the gene matches: 20. In nucleotides, the CDR3 is TGTGCCAGCAAACAACTGGGTCGGGACAGGGCATTCGGAAACACTGAAGCTTTCTTT. It specifies CASKQLGRDRAFGNTEAFF.

In its sample, this clonotype was seen many times. The J gene is TRBJ2-5, the V gene TRBV5-1, with D perhaps assigned TRBD1 or TRBD2 (5 bases each). The germline CDR1 and CDR2 sequences are SGHRS and YFSETQ. The V and J ends lost 4 bases and 7 bases respectively, with 14 bases between them. The CDR3 is made up of 13 amino acids. The CDR3: CASSHGDPGTQYF. CDR3 DNA: TGCGCCAGCAGCCATGGGGACCCCGGGACCCAGTACTTC.

The sample holds a few counts of this clonotype. This sequence joins TRBV3-1 and TRBJ2-1; D might be TRBD1 or TRBD2, each matching 6 bases. Germline CDR1 is LGHDT and CDR2 is YNNKEL (reference sequence). The CDR3 has 15 residues. Trimming left V 2 bases short and J 7 bases short, with 15 bases between. CDR3 residues: CASSQNAGGGNEQFF. The CDR3 nucleotides read TGTGCCAGCAGCCAAAATGCCGGGGGCGGGAATGAGCAGTTCTTC.

Ten or more counts support this clonotype. V is TRBV15 and J is TRBJ2-1; D remains unclear. V was clipped by 0 bases and J by 10 bases, with 13 bases between them. The CDR3 extends over 14 amino acids. CDR1 is LNHNV, CDR2 YYDKDF, per germline (reference sequence). The CDR3 sequence is CATSRDAWAGEQFF. DNA of the CDR3: TGTGCCACCAGCAGAGATGCGTGGGCTGGGGAGCAGTTCTTC.

This clonotype was found a few times. The rearrangement uses TRBV18 and TRBJ1-5, with 7 bases aligning to TRBD1. V shed 3 bases and J 5 bases; nucleotides not matched to a gene: 7. This CDR3 comprises 15 residues. Germline values: CDR1 KGHSH, CDR2 LQKENI. Written as DNA, the CDR3 is TGTGCCAGCTCACCCCGGGACAGTCCCGATCAGCCCCAGCATTTT. Its protein product is CASSPRDSPDQPQHF.

This clonotype was picked up a small number of times. The chain joins TRBV5-1 to TRBJ1-2; unclear D gene. Germline CDR1 SGHRS, CDR2 YFSETQ. There are 13 residues in the CDR3. Trimming shortened V by 0 bases and J by 7 bases, and 10 bases separated the two germline ends. The CDR3 sequence is CASSLDDSTGYTF. CDR3 DNA sequence: TGCGCCAGCAGCTTGGACGACTCGACTGGCTACACCTTC.

Ten or more counts support this clonotype. The chain uses TRBV9 and TRBJ1-1; D is perhaps TRBD1 (6 bases). Germline values: CDR1 SGDLS, CDR2 YYNGEE. Trimming took 4 bases from V and 0 from J, leaving 13 bases between them. This CDR3 comprises 15 residues. The CDR3 here is CASSPRSGVNTEAFF. As DNA, the CDR3 is TGTGCCAGCAGCCCCCGCTCAGGGGTGAACACTGAAGCTTTCTTT. Based on the CDR3 plus reference TRBV9 and TRBJ1-1, the full variable domain is DSGVTQTPKHLITATGQRVTLRCSPRSGDLSVYWYQQSLDQGLQFLIQYYNGEERAKGNILERFSAQQFPDLHSELNLSSLELGDSALYFCASSPRSGVNTEAFFGQGTRLTVV.

The chain uses TRBV4-3 and TRBJ2-5; the D gene is possibly TRBD2 (6 bases). V was shortened by 0 bases and J by 4 bases, with 9 bases between the two germline ends. The CDR3 runs 14 residues. From germline, CDR1 is LGHNA and CDR2 YSLEER. CDR3 loop: CASSQDYGGETQYF. In DNA, the CDR3 is TGCGCCAGCAGCCAAGACTACGGGGGAGAGACCCAGTACTTC.

This clonotype was seen a handful of times. The CDR3 sequence: CSAGSGRGNEQYF. CDR3 DNA: TGCAGTGCTGGGAGCGGGAGAGGGAACGAGCAGTACTTC. The V and J genes are TRBV20-1 and TRBJ2-7; 8 nucleotides agree with TRBD2. Germline-derived CDR1 and CDR2 are DFQATT and SNEGSKA (reference sequence). Trimming cost V 5 bases and J 5 bases; bases outside gene matches: 8. The CDR3 length is 13 residues.

A few counts support this clonotype. This chain connects TRBV7-2 to TRBJ2-2; 10 nucleotides match TRBD2. Germline assignment: CDR1 SGHTA and CDR2 FQGNSA. The CDR3 covers 15 residues. With V trimmed by 5 bases and J by 5 bases, 5 bases remained unmatched. The CDR3 spells CASSPSGSRTGELFF. The DNA of the CDR3 is TGTGCCAGCAGCCCTAGCGGGAGTAGGACCGGGGAGCTGTTTTTT.

This clonotype was recorded at least ten times. The V call is TRBV6-1, the J call TRBJ2-1; maybe TRBD2 (5 bases). Deletions cut 7 bases from V and 7 bases from J, with 14 bases between. Germline assignment: CDR1 MNHNS and CDR2 SASEGT. This CDR3 spans 13 amino acids. The CDR3: CASTELGRNEQFF. CDR3 coding DNA: TGTGCCAGCACCGAACTAGGCAGAAATGAGCAGTTCTTC.